These 18 T cell receptor beta chains originate from one sample sequenced in a study of OX40 agonist ivuxolimab in advanced cancers. Only in-frame clones appear in the TCRdb table, and some are missing; sequencing was by immunoSEQ multiplex PCR. There are 25,000 to 30,000 clones in the sample; roughly nine tenths occur only once, and 24% lies in the top ten. The source material was CD4+ or CD8+ T cells sorted from blood, sampled in a trial of the OX40 agonist ivuxolimab. Receptors were obtained from an adult with an advanced solid tumor such as melanoma, head and neck, liver or kidney cancer.

This chain uses TRBV2 with TRBJ2-1; TRBD1 might be the D (6 bases). CDR3 length: 14 amino acids. Trimming took 6 bases from V and 3 from J, leaving 12 bases between them. Germline CDR1 SNHLY, CDR2 FYNNEI. The chain's CDR3 is CASSEDRSYNEQFF. CDR3 in DNA: TGTGCCAGCAGCGAGGACAGAAGCTACAATGAGCAGTTCTTC.

The rearrangement joins TRBV7-9 to TRBJ2-2; the match to TRBD2 covers 8 bases. The V and J ends lost 5 bases and 2 bases, in that order; junction bases with no gene match: 16. The CDR3 extends over 19 amino acids. Germline loops: CDR1 SEHNR, CDR2 FQNEAQ (reference sequence). The CDR3 nucleotides are TGTGCCAGCAGCCGTATTACGATGACTAGCGACTCAAACACCGGGGAGCTGTTTTTT. Translated, it gives CASSRITMTSDSNTGELFF.

This sequence joins TRBV11-2 and TRBJ2-2, with D possibly being TRBD1 (6 bases). The CDR3 has 14 amino acids. The V gene's germline CDR1 is SGHAT and CDR2 FQNNGV. Deletions cut 5 bases from V and 6 bases from J, with 13 bases between. The CDR3 region has the DNA TGTGCCAGCAGCCGGCAGGGGAAGCCCGGGGAGCTGTTTTTT. Protein product: CASSRQGKPGELFF.

The chain has TRBV29-1 and TRBJ2-1; D remains unclear. V dropped 2 bases and J dropped 4 bases, with 6 bases sitting between them. There are 12 residues in the CDR3. CDR1 and CDR2 from the germline V gene are SQVTM and ANQGSEA. The CDR3 nucleotides are TGCAGCGTTGAACCGAGATACAATGAGCAGTTCTTC. It codes for CSVEPRYNEQFF.

V gene TRBV4-1 combines with J gene TRBJ2-3; D ambiguous. The V end was cut by 0 bases, the J end by 2 bases, with 6 bases between. The CDR3 is 14 amino acids. In germline, CDR1 is MGHRA, CDR2 YSYEKL. CDR3 protein: CASSQETFTDTQYF. The CDR3 nucleotides are TGCGCCAGCAGCCAAGAAACCTTCACAGATACGCAGTATTTT.

This chain joins TRBV6-5 and TRBJ2-1; D gene unclear. The CDR3 length is 13 residues. The germline V gene has CDR1 MNHEY and CDR2 SVGAGI. Deletions cut 3 bases from V and 10 bases from J, with 13 bases between. The CDR3 region has the DNA TGTGCCAGCAGTTATGTCGCGGCCTCCGAGCAGTTCTTC. Residues: CASSYVAASEQFF.

DNA of the CDR3: TGTGCCAGCAGCTTAGTGGTGACAGGAGGCTCCTACAATGAGCAGTTCTTC. It encodes CASSLVVTGGSYNEQFF. The chain combines TRBV7-6 with TRBJ2-1, with D possibly TRBD1 on 6 matching bases. Deletions cut 1 base from V and 0 bases from J, with 13 bases between. The CDR3 length is 17 residues. Germline V lookup: CDR1 SGHVS, CDR2 FNYEAQ.

This clone was observed a single time. V and J are TRBV7-9 and TRBJ1-2, with D hard to call. There are 18 residues in the CDR3. V was shortened by 7 bases and J by 3 bases, with 27 bases between the two germline ends. Germline loops: CDR1 SEHNR, CDR2 FQNEAQ (reference sequence). CDR3 in amino acids: CASTPRRSGPKIDYGYTF. The CDR3 nucleotides read TGTGCCAGCACCCCCCGACGGAGTGGGCCTAAGATAGACTATGGCTACACCTTC.

CDR3 region: CASSVTTGWGTEAFF. The CDR3 nucleotides read TGTGCCAGCAGCGTGACAACAGGGTGGGGCACTGAAGCTTTCTTT. The rearrangement uses TRBV9 and TRBJ1-1; tentative D call: TRBD1 (6 bases). Between the trimmed V and J ends, which lost 2 bases and 4 bases, there was a span of 15 bases. CDR1 and CDR2 (germline): SGDLS, YYNGEE. The CDR3 contains 15 residues.

This clone came up a few times. The rearrangement uses TRBV10-2 and TRBJ1-3, with D hard to call. V was pared by 0 bases and J by 3 bases, with 6 bases between. The CDR3 consists of 14 residues. CDR1 and CDR2 from the germline V gene are WSHSY and SAAADI. The CDR3 reads CASSESGIGNTIYF. DNA of the CDR3: TGCGCCAGCAGTGAGTCTGGCATTGGAAACACCATATATTTT.

The V call is TRBV7-9, the J call TRBJ1-1, with 9 bases aligning to TRBD1. The germline V gene has CDR1 SEHNR and CDR2 FQNEAQ (reference sequence). The CDR3 consists of 14 residues. The V and J ends lost 5 bases and 6 bases, in that order; junction bases with no gene match: 7. CDR3 sequence (DNA): TGTGCCAGCAGCCCCGGGACAGGGAATGCTGAAGCTTTCTTT. It yields the protein CASSPGTGNAEAFF.

J is TRBJ2-7 and V is TRBV5-6, with TRBD2 matching over 16 bases. J lost 5 bases, V lost 8 bases, and 13 bases had no gene match. The length of the CDR3 is 17 residues. Germline V gives CDR1 SGHDT, CDR2 YYEEEE. CDR3 nucleotides: TGTGCCAGTAGCCCGGGACTAGCGGGAGGGCCGAATAACGAGCAGTACTTC. Its protein is CASSPGLAGGPNNEQYF.

The J gene is TRBJ1-3, the V gene TRBV4-3, with unresolved D. Germline values: CDR1 LGHNA, CDR2 YSLEER. This CDR3 is built from 15 residues. V lost 1 base and J 0 bases, leaving 7 bases between the germline ends. CDR3 sequence reads: CASSQGAGSGNTIYF. In nucleotides, the CDR3 is TGCGCCAGCAGCCAAGGTGCCGGCTCTGGAAACACCATATATTTT.

The J gene is TRBJ2-3, the V gene TRBV6-5, with D tentatively TRBD1 (5 bases). V was trimmed by 10 bases and J by 3 bases, leaving 14 bases between them. The CDR3 spans 13 residues. From germline, CDR1 is MNHEY and CDR2 SVGAGI. As DNA, the CDR3 is TGTGCCACCAAAGGGGTTTGGACAGATACGCAGTATTTT. This gives the protein CATKGVWTDTQYF.

The CDR3 spells CASRSDTNTGELFF. The CDR3 nucleotides read TGTGCCAGTAGGAGTGACACCAACACCGGGGAGCTGTTTTTT. The V call is TRBV19, the J call TRBJ2-2; D is uncertain. The germline V and J ends were trimmed by 6 bases and 2 bases, with 10 bases remaining between them. CDR3 length equals 14 residues. Germline V gives CDR1 LNHDA, CDR2 SQIVND (reference sequence).

The chain joins TRBV7-6 to TRBJ2-5, with unresolved D. CDR3 length: 12 amino acids. Trimming took 5 bases from V and 5 from J, leaving 9 bases between them. CDR1 SGHVS and CDR2 FNYEAQ come from the germline V gene. CDR3 residues: CASSPGLETQYF. The CDR3 DNA reads TGTGCCAGCAGCCCAGGCTTGGAGACCCAGTACTTC.

V and J are TRBV11-3 and TRBJ2-5; D call uncertain. This CDR3 region has 13 residues. Between the trimmed V and J ends, which lost 1 base and 5 bases, there was a span of 8 bases. Germline CDR1 is SGHNT and CDR2 is YENEEA. The CDR3 DNA is TGTGCCAGCAGCTTAGGGGGATTTGAGACCCAGTACTTC. This translates into CASSLGGFETQYF.

A single count supports this clone. V gene TRBV29-1 combines with J gene TRBJ2-2, with 9 bases identical to TRBD2. The CDR3 spans 15 residues. Germline CDR1 and CDR2: SQVTM and ANQGSEA. J lost 6 bases, V lost 1 base, and 6 bases had no gene match. This CDR3 reads CSVEGREGLAGELFF. The CDR3 nucleotides read TGCAGCGTTGAAGGGCGGGAGGGCCTGGCCGGGGAGCTGTTTTTT.